This TCR beta chain was sequenced during a study of cytomegalovirus exposure and HLA in healthy donors. Looking at the study overall: About 80 million unique TCRs from HLA-typed donors made up an early data release. Whole-study findings and limits: A later analysis associated some 18,000 TCR beta sequences with HLA alleles at a 0.05 false discovery rate. The authors later linked a missense DCLRE1C variant to TCR beta V- and J-gene trimming.

Deletions cut 1 base from V and 0 bases from J, with 9 bases between. The CDR3 is made up of 15 amino acids. Per germline, CDR1 LNHDA and CDR2 SQIVND (reference sequence). Details on this clone: Its specificity is not known.

The PCR had 60 Vbeta and 13 Jbeta primers. Profiling relied on immunoSEQ multiplex PCR, and the TCRdb table lists in-frame clones only, not all of them. The table lists tens of thousands of clones. The chain uses TRBV19 and TRBJ1-2, with D perhaps TRBD1 (5 bases). The sequenced sample was PBMCs. This sequence was found in a man in his fifties in good health and CMV-seronegative. CDR3 DNA sequence: TGTGCCAGTAGTATAGTTGGACACGCTAACTATGGCTACACCTTC. Translation: CASSIVGHANYGYTF. Filled out from reference TRBV19 and TRBJ1-2, the complete variable domain reads DGGITQSPKYLFRKEGQNVTLSCEQNLNHDAMYWYRQDPGQGLRLIYYSQIVNDFQKGDIAEGYSVSREKKESFPLTVTSAQKNPTAFYLCASSIVGHANYGYTFGSGTRLTVV.